One sample yielded the 10 T cell receptor beta chains listed below, sequenced in a study of T cells after yellow fever vaccination. TCRdb re-analysed the 5' RACE reads in MiXCR, keeping a single row per CDR3 protein. The sample carries approximately 250,000 distinct CDR3 sequences, roughly 4% recorded once. The sequences come from PBMCs, collected 15 days after the yellow fever booster vaccination. The receptors come from a man in his late teens or twenties who received the YFV17D yellow fever vaccine.

This clonotype has at least ten counts. This chain connects TRBV6-5 to TRBJ1-2, with 7 bases matching TRBD1. CDR1 and CDR2 (germline): MNHEY, SVGAGI. The CDR3 runs to 14 residues. Trimming took 3 bases from V and 6 from J; bases not matched to a gene: 7. CDR3 sequence (DNA): TGTGCCAGCAGTTATCGGGACAGTAGTGATGGCTACACCTTC. It encodes CASSYRDSSDGYTF.

This clonotype was picked up many times. The genes are TRBV20-1 and TRBJ1-2; D is perhaps TRBD1 (6 bases). Trimming stripped 7 bases from V and 0 bases from J, with 12 bases between. This CDR3 region has 13 residues. Germline values: CDR1 DFQATT, CDR2 SNEGSKA (reference sequence). DNA for the CDR3: TGCAGTGTCTCGGACAGAGCTAACTATGGCTACACCTTC. Translating it yields CSVSDRANYGYTF.

The sample holds many counts of this clonotype. This chain joins TRBV11-2 and TRBJ2-7, with 7 bases aligning to TRBD2. Germline V lookup: CDR1 SGHAT, CDR2 FQNNGV. Trimming at V came to 1 base and at J to 5 bases, leaving 11 bases not matched to a gene. This CDR3 is 16 amino acids long. CDR3 residues: CASSLVVGLERHEQYF. CDR3 nucleotide sequence: TGTGCCAGCAGCTTAGTTGTTGGACTAGAGCGCCACGAGCAGTACTTC.

This clonotype showed up many times. The chain is built from TRBV7-6 and TRBJ1-1, with D possibly TRBD1 on 6 matching bases. The CDR3 has 15 amino acids. The germline V and J ends were trimmed by 4 bases and 0 bases, with 12 bases remaining between them. Germline V gene lookup returns CDR1 SGHVS and CDR2 FNYEAQ. In DNA form, the CDR3 reads TGTGCCAGCAGCTCCAGGGGCGGAGTGAACACTGAAGCTTTCTTT. Translation gives CASSSRGGVNTEAFF.

This clonotype was counted many times. The chain employs TRBV7-9 and TRBJ2-2; 7 bases fit TRBD1. V trimming: 4 bases; J trimming: 8 bases; junction bases outside the gene matches: 10. The CDR3 totals 15 residues. Germline V gene lookup returns CDR1 SEHNR and CDR2 FQNEAQ (reference sequence). The CDR3 loop reads CASSSPGQRTGELFF. CDR3 DNA: TGTGCCAGCAGCTCACCGGGACAGAGAACGGGGGAGCTGTTTTTT.

This clonotype was recorded many times. The chain combines TRBV7-2 with TRBJ2-1; D might be TRBD2 (7 bases). Germline CDR1 is SGHTA and CDR2 is FQGNSA. V shed 5 bases and J shed 5 bases, with 13 bases lying between them. This CDR3 spans 14 amino acids. CDR3 sequence: CASSRGGPNNEQFF. As DNA, the CDR3 is TGTGCCAGCAGCCGCGGGGGCCCAAACAATGAGCAGTTCTTC.

In this sample, this clonotype turned up many times. J is TRBJ1-5 and V is TRBV20-1, with unresolved D. CDR1 is DFQATT, CDR2 SNEGSKA, per germline (reference sequence). Between the trimmed V and J ends, which lost 2 bases and 0 bases, there was a span of 8 bases. The CDR3 extends over 14 amino acids. CDR3 nucleotide sequence: TGCAGTGCTAGAAGAGATTATAGCAATCAGCCCCAGCATTTT. Its protein product is CSARRDYSNQPQHF.

This clonotype was observed at least ten times. The V gene is TRBV4-1, the J gene TRBJ2-1; D not resolved. The V gene lost 1 base and the J gene lost 4 bases, with 14 bases spanning the gap. CDR1 is MGHRA and CDR2 is YSYEKL in the germline V gene. The CDR3 loop spans 16 amino acids. CDR3 sequence reads: CASSQVDPIAYNEQFF. The CDR3 nucleotides read TGCGCCAGCAGCCAAGTAGATCCGATAGCATACAATGAGCAGTTCTTC.

The sample holds many counts of this clonotype. This chain joins TRBV29-1 and TRBJ2-7; D is tentatively TRBD1 or TRBD2 (5 bases each). Per the germline V gene, CDR1 is SQVTM and CDR2 is ANQGSEA. The CDR3 totals 10 residues. Trimming cost V 4 bases and J 4 bases, with 5 bases left between them. CDR3 region: CSVGGYEQYF. DNA for the CDR3: TGCAGCGTTGGGGGGTACGAGCAGTACTTC.

This clonotype was counted many times. The rearrangement joins TRBV20-1 to TRBJ1-5; no clear D gene. V was cut by 4 bases and J by 6 bases, with 10 bases left in between. The CDR3 spans 12 residues. CDR1 and CDR2 from the germline V gene are DFQATT and SNEGSKA (reference sequence). DNA of the CDR3: TGCAGTGCTATTGCGCGGAGTCAGCCCCAGCATTTT. Translated: CSAIARSQPQHF.